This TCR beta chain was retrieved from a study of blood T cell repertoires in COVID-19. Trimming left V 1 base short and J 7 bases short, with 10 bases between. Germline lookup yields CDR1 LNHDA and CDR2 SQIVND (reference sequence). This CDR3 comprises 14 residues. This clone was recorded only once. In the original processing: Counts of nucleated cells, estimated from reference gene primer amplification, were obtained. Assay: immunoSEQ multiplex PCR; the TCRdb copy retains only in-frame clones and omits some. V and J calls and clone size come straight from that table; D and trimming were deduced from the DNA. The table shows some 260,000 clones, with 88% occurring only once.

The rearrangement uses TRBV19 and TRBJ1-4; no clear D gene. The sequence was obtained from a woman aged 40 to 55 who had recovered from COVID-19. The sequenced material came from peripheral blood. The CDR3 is CASSIVAVREKLFF. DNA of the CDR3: TGTGCCAGTAGTATAGTGGCGGTTCGTGAAAAACTGTTTTTT.